A single count supports the clone carrying this T cell receptor (beta chain). The data are from a study of T cell repertoires in ileal Crohn's disease. Repertoires were generated with immunoSEQ multiplex PCR, while TCRdb's copy carries only in-frame clones and drops some. The sample carries 9,500 to 13,000 clones, more than 65% recorded once. The germline V gene encodes CDR1 MRHNA and CDR2 SNTAGT. This CDR3 is 17 amino acids long. Trimming took 6 bases from V and 0 from J; bases not matched to a gene: 11. Sample: ileal tissue. The TCR comes from an adult with Crohn's disease. The V and J genes are TRBV6-4 and TRBJ2-4; 7 nucleotides match TRBD1. CDR3 loop: CASRRHRDSLAKNIQYF. As DNA, the CDR3 is TGTGCCAGCAGGAGGCACCGGGACAGTCTAGCCAAAAACATTCAGTACTTC.